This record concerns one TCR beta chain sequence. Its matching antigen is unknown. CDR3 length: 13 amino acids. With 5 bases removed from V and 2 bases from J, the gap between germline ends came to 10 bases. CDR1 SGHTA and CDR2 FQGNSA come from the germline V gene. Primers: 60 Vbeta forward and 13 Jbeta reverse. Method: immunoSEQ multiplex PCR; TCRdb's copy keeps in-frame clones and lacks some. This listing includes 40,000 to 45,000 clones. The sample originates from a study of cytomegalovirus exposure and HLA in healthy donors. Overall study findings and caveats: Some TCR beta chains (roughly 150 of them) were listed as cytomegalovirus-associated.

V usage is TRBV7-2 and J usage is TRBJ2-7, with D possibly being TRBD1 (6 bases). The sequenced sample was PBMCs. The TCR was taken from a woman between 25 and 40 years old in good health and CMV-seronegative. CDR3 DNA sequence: TGTGCCAGCAGCCTGGACAGTGCCTACGAGCAGTACTTC. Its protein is CASSLDSAYEQYF.